This T cell receptor (beta chain) emerged from a study of Graves' ophthalmopathy and Graves' hyperthyroidism. Trimming cost V 3 bases and J 5 bases; bases outside gene matches: 11. Germline V gene data show CDR1 as SGHDN and CDR2 as FVKESK. The CDR3 extends over 16 amino acids. Included hyperthyroidism patients were aged 18 to 65 and newly diagnosed (under 2 months' duration). Uncontrolled infections, pregnancy, lactation or other autoimmune diseases led to patient exclusion. RNA transcripts provided the template for amplifying TCR beta CDR3 regions. Second-round multiplex PCR followed a first-round RT-PCR using HTBI primers. TCRdb itself ran the multiplex PCR reads through MiXCR, one entry per CDR3 protein. The table has 400,000 or so distinct CDR3 sequences, 15% seen once. Study-level findings and limits: Predictions made by the model for ophthalmopathy progression reached roughly 70% sensitivity and less than 80% specificity.

This clonotype was observed many times. Antigen specificity is unknown. The TCR sequence derives from a woman between 18 and 29 years old with stable Graves' hyperthyroidism. The chain uses TRBV14 and TRBJ1-1; 8 bases are a match to TRBD1. Sequenced material: peripheral blood. The DNA of the CDR3 is TGTGCCAGCAGCCAGAATATCGGGACAGGAGGAACTGAAGCTTTCTTT. Encoded protein: CASSQNIGTGGTEAFF.